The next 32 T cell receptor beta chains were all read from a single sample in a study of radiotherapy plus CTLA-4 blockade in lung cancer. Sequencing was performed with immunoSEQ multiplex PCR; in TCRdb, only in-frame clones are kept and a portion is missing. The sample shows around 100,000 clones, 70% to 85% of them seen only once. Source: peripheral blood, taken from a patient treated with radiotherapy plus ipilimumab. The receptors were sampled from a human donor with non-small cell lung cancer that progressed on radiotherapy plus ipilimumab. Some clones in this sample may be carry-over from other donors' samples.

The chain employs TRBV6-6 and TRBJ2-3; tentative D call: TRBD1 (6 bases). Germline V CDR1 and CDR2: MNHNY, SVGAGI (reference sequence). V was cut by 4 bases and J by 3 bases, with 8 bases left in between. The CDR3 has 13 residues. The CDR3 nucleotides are TGTGCCAGCAGTTTCACAGGGACAGATACGCAGTATTTT. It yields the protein CASSFTGTDTQYF.

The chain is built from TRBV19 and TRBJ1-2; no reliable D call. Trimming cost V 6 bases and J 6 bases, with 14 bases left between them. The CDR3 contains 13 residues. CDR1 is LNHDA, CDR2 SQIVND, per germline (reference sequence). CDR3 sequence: CASRNRHGDGYTF. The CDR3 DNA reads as TGTGCCAGTAGGAACCGACACGGCGATGGCTACACCTTC.

The CDR3 sequence: CASSQDPGGDYGYTF. CDR3 DNA sequence: TGTGCCAGCAGCCAAGACCCCGGGGGGGACTATGGCTACACCTTC. The chain is built from TRBV4-2 and TRBJ1-2, with a tentative D call TRBD1 (5 bases). The CDR3 is 15 residues long. Trimming removed 0 bases at V and 3 bases at J, with 11 bases between. Germline CDR1 reads LGHNA; CDR2 reads YNFKEQ.

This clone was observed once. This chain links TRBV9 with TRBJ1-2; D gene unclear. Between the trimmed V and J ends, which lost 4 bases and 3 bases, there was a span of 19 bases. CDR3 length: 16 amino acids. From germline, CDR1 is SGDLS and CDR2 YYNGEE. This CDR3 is CASSPELYIDYYGYTF. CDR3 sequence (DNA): TGTGCCAGCAGCCCCGAGTTGTATATAGATTACTATGGCTACACCTTC.

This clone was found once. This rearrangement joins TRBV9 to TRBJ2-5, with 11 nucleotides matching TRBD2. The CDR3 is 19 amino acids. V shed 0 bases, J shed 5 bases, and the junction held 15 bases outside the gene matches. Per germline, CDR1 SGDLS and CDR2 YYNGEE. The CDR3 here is CASSVAPVGSGGVEETQYF. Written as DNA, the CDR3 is TGTGCCAGCAGCGTAGCCCCGGTGGGTAGCGGGGGGGTGGAGGAGACCCAGTACTTC.

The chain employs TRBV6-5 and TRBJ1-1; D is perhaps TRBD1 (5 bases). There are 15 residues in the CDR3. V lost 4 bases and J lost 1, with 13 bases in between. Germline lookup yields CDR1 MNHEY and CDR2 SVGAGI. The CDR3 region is CASSSPGRANTEAFF. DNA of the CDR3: TGTGCCAGCAGTTCCCCGGGCAGGGCGAACACTGAAGCTTTCTTT.

CDR3 DNA: TGCGCCAGGGTTTTAGGCCGCAGCTCCTACGAGCAGTACTTC. Translating gives CARVLGRSSYEQYF. This rearrangement joins TRBV10-1 to TRBJ2-7, with no clear D. The CDR3 has 14 residues. Trimming left V 9 bases short and J 0 bases short, with 15 bases between. Germline V gives CDR1 WNHNN, CDR2 SYGVQD (reference sequence).

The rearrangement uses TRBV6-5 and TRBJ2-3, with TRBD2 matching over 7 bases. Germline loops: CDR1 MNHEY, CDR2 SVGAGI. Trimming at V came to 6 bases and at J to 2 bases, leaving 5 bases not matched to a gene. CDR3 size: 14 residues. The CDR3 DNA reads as TGTGCCAGCAGAGTAGCGGGTGTCACAGATACGCAGTATTTT. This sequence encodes CASRVAGVTDTQYF.

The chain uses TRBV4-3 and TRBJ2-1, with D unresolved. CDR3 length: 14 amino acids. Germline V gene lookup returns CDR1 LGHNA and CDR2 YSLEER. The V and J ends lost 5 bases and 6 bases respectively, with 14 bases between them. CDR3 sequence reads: CASSKYYRSNEQFF. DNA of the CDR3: TGCGCCAGCAGCAAATACTACAGAAGCAATGAGCAGTTCTTC.

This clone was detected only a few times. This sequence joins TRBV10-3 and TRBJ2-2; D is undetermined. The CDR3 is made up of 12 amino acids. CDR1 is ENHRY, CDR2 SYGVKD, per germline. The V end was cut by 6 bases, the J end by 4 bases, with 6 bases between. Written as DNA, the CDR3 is TGTGCCATCAGGGACGCCACCGGGGAGCTGTTTTTT. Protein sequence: CAIRDATGELFF.

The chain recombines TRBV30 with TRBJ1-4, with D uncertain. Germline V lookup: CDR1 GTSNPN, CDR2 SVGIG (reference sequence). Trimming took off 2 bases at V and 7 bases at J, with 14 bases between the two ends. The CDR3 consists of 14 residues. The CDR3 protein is CAWSRNGRSEKLFF. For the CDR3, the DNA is TGTGCCTGGAGTCGGAACGGCAGGAGTGAAAAACTGTTTTTT.

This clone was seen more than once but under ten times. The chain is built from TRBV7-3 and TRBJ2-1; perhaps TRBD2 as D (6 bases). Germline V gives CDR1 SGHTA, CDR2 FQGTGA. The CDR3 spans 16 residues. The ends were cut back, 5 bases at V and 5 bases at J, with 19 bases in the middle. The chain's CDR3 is CASSGATGTSDNEQFF. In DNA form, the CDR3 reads TGTGCCAGCAGCGGAGCCACCGGGACTTCAGACAATGAGCAGTTCTTC.

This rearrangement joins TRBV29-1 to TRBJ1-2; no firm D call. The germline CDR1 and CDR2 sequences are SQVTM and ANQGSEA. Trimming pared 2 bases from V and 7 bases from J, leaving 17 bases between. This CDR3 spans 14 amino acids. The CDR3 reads CSVEWPGLIGGYTF. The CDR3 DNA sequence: TGCAGCGTTGAATGGCCGGGCTTAATCGGTGGCTACACCTTC.

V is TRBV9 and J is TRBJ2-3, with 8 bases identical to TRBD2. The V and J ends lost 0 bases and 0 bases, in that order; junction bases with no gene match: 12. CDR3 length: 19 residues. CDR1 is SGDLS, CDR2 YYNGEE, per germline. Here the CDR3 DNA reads TGTGCCAGCAGCGTAGAGTTTGACGGGGGGGCAAGAAGCACAGATACGCAGTATTTT. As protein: CASSVEFDGGARSTDTQYF.

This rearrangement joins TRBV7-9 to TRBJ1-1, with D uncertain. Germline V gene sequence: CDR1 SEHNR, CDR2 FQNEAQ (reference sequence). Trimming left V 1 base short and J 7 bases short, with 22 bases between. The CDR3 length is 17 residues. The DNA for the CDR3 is TGTGCCAGCAGCTTAGAGTTACACAAGGAGCCGCCATTTGAAGCTTTCTTT. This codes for CASSLELHKEPPFEAFF. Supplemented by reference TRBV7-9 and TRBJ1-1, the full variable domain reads DTGVSQNPRHKITKRGQNVTFRCDPISEHNRLYWYRQTLGQGPEFLTYFQNEAQLEKSRLLSDRFSAERPKGSFSTLEIQRTEQGDSAMYLCASSLELHKEPPFEAFFGQGTRLTVV.

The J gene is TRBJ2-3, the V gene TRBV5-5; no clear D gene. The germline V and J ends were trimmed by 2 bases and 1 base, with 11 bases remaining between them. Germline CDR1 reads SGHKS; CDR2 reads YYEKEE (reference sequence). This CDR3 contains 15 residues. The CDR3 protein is CASSFWLVGTDTQYF. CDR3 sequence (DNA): TGTGCCAGCAGCTTTTGGTTAGTCGGCACAGATACGCAGTATTTT. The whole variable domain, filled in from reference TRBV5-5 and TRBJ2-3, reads DAGVTQSPTHLIKTRGQQVTLRCSPISGHKSVSWYQQVLGQGPQFIFQYYEKEERGRGNFPDRFSARQFPNYSSELNVNALLLGDSALYLCASSFWLVGTDTQYFGPGTRLTVL.

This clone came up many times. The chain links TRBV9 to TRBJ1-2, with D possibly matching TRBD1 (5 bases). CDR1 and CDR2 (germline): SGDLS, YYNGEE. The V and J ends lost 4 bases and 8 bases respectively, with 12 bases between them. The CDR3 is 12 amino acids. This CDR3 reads CASSPLRGGYTF. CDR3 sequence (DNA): TGTGCCAGCAGCCCACTCCGGGGCGGCTACACCTTC.

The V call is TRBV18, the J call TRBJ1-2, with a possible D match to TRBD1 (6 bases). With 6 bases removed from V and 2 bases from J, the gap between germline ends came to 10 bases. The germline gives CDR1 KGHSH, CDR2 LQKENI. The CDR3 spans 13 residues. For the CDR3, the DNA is TGTGCCAGCTCGCGGACAGTCAACTATGGCTACACCTTC. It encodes CASSRTVNYGYTF.

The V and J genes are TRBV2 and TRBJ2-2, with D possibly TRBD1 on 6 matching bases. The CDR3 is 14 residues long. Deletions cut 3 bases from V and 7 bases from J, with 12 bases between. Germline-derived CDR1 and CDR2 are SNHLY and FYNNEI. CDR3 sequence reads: CASSEAGAVGELFF. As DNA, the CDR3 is TGTGCCAGCAGTGAGGCAGGGGCCGTCGGGGAGCTGTTTTTT.

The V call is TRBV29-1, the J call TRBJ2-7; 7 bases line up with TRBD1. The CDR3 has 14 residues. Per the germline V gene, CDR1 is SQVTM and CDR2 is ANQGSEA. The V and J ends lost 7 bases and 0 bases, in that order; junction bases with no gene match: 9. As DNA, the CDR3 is TGCAGCGCAAGCCGGGACAGCAGCTCCTACGAGCAGTACTTC. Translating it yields CSASRDSSSYEQYF.

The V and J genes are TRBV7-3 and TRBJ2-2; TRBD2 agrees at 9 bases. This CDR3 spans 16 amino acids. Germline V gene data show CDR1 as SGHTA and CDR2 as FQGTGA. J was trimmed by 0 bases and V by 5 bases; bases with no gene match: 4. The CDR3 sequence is CASSPIAGANTGELFF. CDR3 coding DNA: TGTGCCAGCAGCCCCATAGCGGGGGCGAACACCGGGGAGCTGTTTTTT.

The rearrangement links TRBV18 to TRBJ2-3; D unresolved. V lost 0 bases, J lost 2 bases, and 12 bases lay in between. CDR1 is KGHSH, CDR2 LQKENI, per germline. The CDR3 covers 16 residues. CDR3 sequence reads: CASSPPATGPTDTQYF. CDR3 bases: TGTGCCAGCTCACCACCGGCTACGGGCCCCACAGATACGCAGTATTTT.

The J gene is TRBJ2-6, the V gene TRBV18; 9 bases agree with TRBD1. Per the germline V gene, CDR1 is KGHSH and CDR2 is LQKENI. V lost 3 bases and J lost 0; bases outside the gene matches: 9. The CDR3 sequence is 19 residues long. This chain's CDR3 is CASSPLVGQGHSGANVLTF. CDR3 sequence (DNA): TGTGCCAGCTCACCGTTGGTGGGACAGGGTCACTCTGGGGCCAACGTCCTGACTTTC.

CDR3 coding DNA: TGTGCCAGCAGCGTAGGCGCCCCCCATAATTCACCCCTCCACTTT. This gives the protein CASSVGAPHNSPLHF. V usage is TRBV9 and J usage is TRBJ1-6; D is unresolved. The V gene lost 0 bases and the J gene lost 5 bases, with 9 bases spanning the gap. Germline CDR1 and CDR2: SGDLS and YYNGEE. The CDR3 is 15 amino acids.

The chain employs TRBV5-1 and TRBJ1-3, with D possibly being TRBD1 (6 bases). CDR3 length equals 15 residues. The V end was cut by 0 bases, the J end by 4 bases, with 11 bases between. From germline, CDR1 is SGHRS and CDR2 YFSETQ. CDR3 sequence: CASSLVTGFGNTIYF. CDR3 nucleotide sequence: TGCGCCAGCAGCTTGGTTACAGGGTTCGGAAACACCATATATTTT.

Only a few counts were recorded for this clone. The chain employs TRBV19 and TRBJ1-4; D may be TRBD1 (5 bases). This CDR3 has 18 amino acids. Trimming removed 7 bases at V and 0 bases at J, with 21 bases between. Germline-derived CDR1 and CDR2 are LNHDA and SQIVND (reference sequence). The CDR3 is CASTSRDPRKATNEKLFF. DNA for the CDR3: TGTGCCAGTACCAGCCGGGACCCTCGGAAGGCAACTAATGAAAAACTGTTTTTT.

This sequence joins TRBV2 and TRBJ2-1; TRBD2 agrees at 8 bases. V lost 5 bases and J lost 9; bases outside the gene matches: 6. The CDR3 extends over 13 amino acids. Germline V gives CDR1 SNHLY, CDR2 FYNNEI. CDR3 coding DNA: TGTGCCAGCAGTCCGGGACTAGGGGGTGAGCAGTTCTTC. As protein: CASSPGLGGEQFF.

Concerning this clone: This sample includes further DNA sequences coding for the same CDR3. CDR3 sequence reads: CSSGQAATGYTF. CDR3 nucleotides: TGCAGCTCAGGACAGGCTGCCACGGGCTACACCTTC. V and J are TRBV29-1 and TRBJ1-2; TRBD1 agrees at 7 bases. There are 12 residues in the CDR3. The junction had 11 bases not matched to a gene; V was cut back by 8 bases and J by 8 bases. In germline, CDR1 is SQVTM, CDR2 ANQGSEA.

The chain's CDR3 is CASSPPVTQETQYF. The CDR3 nucleotides read TGTGCCAGCTCACCACCGGTCACCCAAGAGACCCAGTACTTC. The V and J genes are TRBV18 and TRBJ2-5, with no clear D. This CDR3 is built from 14 residues. The V end was cut by 0 bases, the J end by 1 base, with 6 bases between. Germline CDR1 and CDR2: KGHSH and LQKENI. Based on the CDR3 plus reference TRBV18 and TRBJ2-5, the full variable domain is NAGVMQNPRHLVRRRGQEARLRCSPMKGHSHVYWYRQLPEEGLKFMVYLQKENIIDESGMPKERFSAEFPKEGPSILRIQQVVRGDSAAYFCASSPPVTQETQYFGPGTRLLVL.

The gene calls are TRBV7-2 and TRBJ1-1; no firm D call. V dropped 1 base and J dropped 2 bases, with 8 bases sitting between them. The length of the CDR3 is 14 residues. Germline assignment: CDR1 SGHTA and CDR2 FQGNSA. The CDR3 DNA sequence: TGTGCCAGCAGCTTAGTTACGGGAAACACTGAAGCTTTCTTT. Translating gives CASSLVTGNTEAFF. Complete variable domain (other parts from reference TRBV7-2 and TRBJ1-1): GAGVSQSPSNKVTEKGKDVELRCDPISGHTALYWYRQSLGQGLEFLIYFQGNSAPDKSGLPSDRFSAERTGGSVSTLTIQRTQQEDSAVYLCASSLVTGNTEAFFGQGTRLTVV.

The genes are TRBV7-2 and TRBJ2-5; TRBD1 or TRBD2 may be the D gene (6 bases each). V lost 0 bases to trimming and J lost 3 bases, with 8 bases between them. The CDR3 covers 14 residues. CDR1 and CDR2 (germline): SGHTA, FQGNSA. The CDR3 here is CASSLAGGEETQYF. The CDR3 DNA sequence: TGTGCCAGCAGCTTAGCGGGGGGCGAAGAGACCCAGTACTTC.

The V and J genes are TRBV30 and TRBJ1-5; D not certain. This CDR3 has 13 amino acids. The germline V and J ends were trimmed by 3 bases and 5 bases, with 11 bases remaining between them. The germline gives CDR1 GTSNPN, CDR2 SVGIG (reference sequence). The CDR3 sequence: CAWSYGEDQPQHF. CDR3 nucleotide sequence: TGTGCCTGGAGCTATGGCGAGGATCAGCCCCAGCATTTT. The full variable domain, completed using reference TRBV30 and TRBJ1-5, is SQTIHQWPATLVQPVGSPLSLECTVEGTSNPNLYWYRQAAGRGLQLLFYSVGIGQISSEVPQNLSASRPQDRQFILSSKKLLLSDSGFYLCAWSYGEDQPQHFGDGTRLSIL.